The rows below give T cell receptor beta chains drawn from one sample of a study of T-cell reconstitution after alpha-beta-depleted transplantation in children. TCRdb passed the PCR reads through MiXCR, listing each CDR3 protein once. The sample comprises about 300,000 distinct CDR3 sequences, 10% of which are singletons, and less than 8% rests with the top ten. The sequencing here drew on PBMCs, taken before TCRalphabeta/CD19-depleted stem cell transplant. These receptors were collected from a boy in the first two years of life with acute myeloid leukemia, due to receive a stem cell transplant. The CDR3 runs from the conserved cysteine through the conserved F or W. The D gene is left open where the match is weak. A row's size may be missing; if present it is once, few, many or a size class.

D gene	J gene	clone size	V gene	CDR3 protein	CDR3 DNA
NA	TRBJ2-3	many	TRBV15	CATSSGLATSTDTQYF	TGTGCCACCAGCAGTGGGCTAGCGACTAGCACAGATACGCAGTATTTT
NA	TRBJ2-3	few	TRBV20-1	CSALTRTDTQYF	TGCAGTGCTTTGACTAGGACAGATACGCAGTATTTT
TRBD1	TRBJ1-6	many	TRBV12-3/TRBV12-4	CASSSTGNSPLHF	TGTGCCAGCAGTTCGACAGGGAATTCACCCCTCCACTTT
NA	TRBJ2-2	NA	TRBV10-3	CATEWEVTGELFF	TGTGCCACCGAGTGGGAAGTCACCGGGGAGCTGTTTTTT
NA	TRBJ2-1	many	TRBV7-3	CASSVDSSSYNEQFF	TGTGCCAGCAGCGTTGACTCCAGCTCCTACAATGAGCAGTTCTTC
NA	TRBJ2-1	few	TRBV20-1	CSAVSSLDNEQFF	TGCAGTGCTGTATCTTCCCTCGACAATGAGCAGTTCTTC
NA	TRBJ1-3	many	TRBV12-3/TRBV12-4	CASSLSGERRGNTIYF	TGTGCCAGCAGTTTATCAGGAGAGAGGCGGGGAAACACCATATATTTT
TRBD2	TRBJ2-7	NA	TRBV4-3	CASSHDRGRSSYEQYF	TGCGCCAGCAGCCACGATCGCGGGAGGAGCTCCTACGAGCAGTACTTC
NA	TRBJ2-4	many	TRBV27	CASNHPSDCIQYF	TGTGCCAGCAACCATCCTAGCGATTGCATTCAGTACTTC
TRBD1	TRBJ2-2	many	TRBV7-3	CASSLRTGATGELFF	TGTGCCAGCAGCTTAAGGACAGGGGCGACCGGGGAGCTGTTTTTT
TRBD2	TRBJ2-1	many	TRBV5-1	CASSPGLADFYNEQFF	TGCGCCAGCAGCCCGGGACTAGCGGATTTCTACAATGAGCAGTTCTTC
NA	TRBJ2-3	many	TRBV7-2	CASSLRVIDTQYF	TGTGCCAGCAGCTTACGGGTTATAGATACGCAGTATTTT
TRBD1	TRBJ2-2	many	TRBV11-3	CASSLDITGGTGELFF	TGTGCCAGCAGCTTAGATATCACAGGGGGCACCGGGGAGCTGTTTTTT
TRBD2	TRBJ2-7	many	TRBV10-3	CAISEGTSGIYEQYF	TGTGCCATCAGTGAGGGGACTAGCGGGATTTACGAGCAGTACTTC
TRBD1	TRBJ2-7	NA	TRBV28	CASSFSGQLYEQYF	TGTGCCAGCAGTTTTTCGGGACAGTTGTACGAGCAGTACTTC
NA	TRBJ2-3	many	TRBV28	CATKGGVTDTQYF	TGTGCCACCAAGGGGGGGGTCACAGATACGCAGTATTTT
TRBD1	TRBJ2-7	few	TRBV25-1	CASSEWGTGAYEQYF	TGTGCCAGCAGTGAATGGGGGACAGGGGCCTACGAGCAGTACTTC
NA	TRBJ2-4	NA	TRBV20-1	CSARDPGRGYKNIQYF	TGCAGTGCTAGAGACCCGGGCCGAGGTTACAAAAACATTCAGTACTTC
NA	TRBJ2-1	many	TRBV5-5	CASSLGTGLSYNEQFF	TGTGCCAGCAGCTTGGGGACGGGACTCTCCTACAATGAGCAGTTCTTC
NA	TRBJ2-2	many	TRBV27	CASSPGTPFSGELFF	TGTGCCAGCAGTCCGGGAACCCCTTTCTCCGGGGAGCTGTTTTTT
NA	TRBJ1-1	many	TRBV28	CASSFSGMNTEAFF	TGTGCCAGCAGTTTTTCGGGGATGAACACTGAAGCTTTCTTT
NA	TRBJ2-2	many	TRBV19	CASSIGGIDTGELFF	TGTGCCAGTAGTATTGGAGGGATAGACACCGGGGAGCTGTTTTTT
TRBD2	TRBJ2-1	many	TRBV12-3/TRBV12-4	CASSPGTSGGAKNEQFF	TGTGCCAGCAGTCCCGGGACTAGCGGGGGGGCTAAGAATGAGCAGTTCTTC
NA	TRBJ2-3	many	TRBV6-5	CASSYRGSATDTQYF	TGTGCCAGCAGTTACCGGGGGTCTGCCACAGATACGCAGTATTTT
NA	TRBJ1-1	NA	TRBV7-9	CASNHIPVTNTEAFF	TGTGCCAGCAACCACATCCCGGTTACGAACACTGAAGCTTTCTTT
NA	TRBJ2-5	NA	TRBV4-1	CASSQDRQQQETQYF	TGCGCCAGCAGCCAAGATAGACAGCAACAAGAGACCCAGTACTTC
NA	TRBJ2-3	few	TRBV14	CASSPALGFGADTQYF	TGTGCTAGCAGCCCCGCTTTGGGCTTCGGGGCGGATACGCAGTATTTT
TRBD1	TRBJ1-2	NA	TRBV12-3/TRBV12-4	CASSSVDRGLFYGYTF	TGTGCCAGCAGTTCAGTGGACAGGGGGCTATTCTATGGCTACACCTTC
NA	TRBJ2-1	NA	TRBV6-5	CASSYSTEYNEQFF	TGTGCCAGCAGTTACTCGACAGAGTACAATGAGCAGTTCTTC
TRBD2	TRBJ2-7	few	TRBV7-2	CASSLSGLAAYEQYF	TGTGCCAGCAGCTTATCGGGACTAGCGGCCTACGAGCAGTACTTC
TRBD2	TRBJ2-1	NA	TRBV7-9	CASSLYAGGYNEQFF	TGTGCCAGCAGCTTATATGCGGGAGGCTACAATGAGCAGTTCTTC
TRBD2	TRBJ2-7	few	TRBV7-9	CASSPGTSGSLQYF	TGTGCCAGCAGCCCCGGGACTAGCGGGAGCTTGCAGTACTTC
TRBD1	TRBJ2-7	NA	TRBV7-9	CASSFPRQGPSYEQYF	TGTGCCAGCAGCTTTCCTCGACAGGGCCCCTCCTACGAGCAGTACTTC
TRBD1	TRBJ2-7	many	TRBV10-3	CAISQGATYEQYF	TGTGCCATCAGCCAGGGGGCTACCTACGAGCAGTACTTC
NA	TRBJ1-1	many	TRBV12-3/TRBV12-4	CASSSNRNTEAFF	TGTGCCAGCAGTTCAAACAGGAACACTGAAGCTTTCTTT
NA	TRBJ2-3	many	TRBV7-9	CASSIPSGVFTDTQYF	TGTGCCAGCAGCATTCCTTCAGGGGTATTCACAGATACGCAGTATTTT
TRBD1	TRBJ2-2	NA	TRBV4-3	CASSPGQGGTGELFF	TGCGCCAGCAGCCCCGGACAGGGGGGAACCGGGGAGCTGTTTTTT
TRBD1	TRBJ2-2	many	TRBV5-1	CASSLLRGLTGELFF	TGCGCCAGCAGCTTACTCAGGGGGCTGACCGGGGAGCTGTTTTTT
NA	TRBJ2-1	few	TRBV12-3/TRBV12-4	CASSLPGANSYNEQFF	TGTGCCAGCAGTTTACCGGGGGCCAACTCCTACAATGAGCAGTTCTTC
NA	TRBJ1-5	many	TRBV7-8	CASSLGSAGPQHF	TGTGCCAGCAGCTTAGGTTCAGCAGGGCCCCAGCATTTT
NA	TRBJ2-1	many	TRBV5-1	CASSHTQRNEQFF	TGCGCCAGCAGCCACACCCAGCGGAATGAGCAGTTCTTC
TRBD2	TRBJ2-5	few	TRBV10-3	CAISDNGLAGGETQYF	TGTGCCATCAGTGATAATGGACTAGCGGGAGGAGAGACCCAGTACTTC
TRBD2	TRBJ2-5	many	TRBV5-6	CASSLRRLAGAQETQYF	TGTGCCAGCAGCCTACGTCGGCTAGCGGGGGCCCAAGAGACCCAGTACTTC
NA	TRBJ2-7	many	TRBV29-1	CSVERGNEQYF	TGCAGCGTTGAACGGGGGAACGAGCAGTACTTC
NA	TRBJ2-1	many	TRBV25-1	CASSSRSPGYNEQFF	TGTGCCAGCAGTTCGAGATCCCCGGGTTACAATGAGCAGTTCTTC
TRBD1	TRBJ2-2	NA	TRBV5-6	CASSEGQPNTGELFF	TGTGCCAGCAGCGAGGGACAGCCGAACACCGGGGAGCTGTTTTTT
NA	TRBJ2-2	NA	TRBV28	CASSFRQNGELFF	TGTGCCAGCAGTTTTCGACAGAACGGGGAGCTGTTTTTT
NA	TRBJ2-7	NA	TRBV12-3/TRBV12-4	CASSGYRDSWGYEQYF	TGTGCCAGCAGCGGATATCGGGACTCATGGGGCTACGAGCAGTACTTC
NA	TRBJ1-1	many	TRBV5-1	CASQGHRNTEAFF	TGCGCCAGCCAAGGTCACAGGAACACTGAAGCTTTCTTT
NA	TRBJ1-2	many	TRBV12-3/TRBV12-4	CASSLTTVGYTF	TGTGCCAGCAGTCTCACGACGGTTGGCTACACCTTC
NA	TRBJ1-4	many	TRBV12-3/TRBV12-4	CASSSQGRGNEKLFF	TGTGCCAGCAGTTCCCAGGGACGGGGGAATGAAAAACTGTTTTTT
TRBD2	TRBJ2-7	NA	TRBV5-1	CASSFSSSGSHYEQYF	TGCGCCAGCAGCTTTTCTTCTAGCGGGAGCCACTACGAGCAGTACTTC
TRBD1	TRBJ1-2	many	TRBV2	CASSERTGFYGYTF	TGTGCCAGCAGTGAAAGGACAGGTTTCTATGGCTACACCTTC
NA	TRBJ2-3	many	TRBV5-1	CASSLADSGTDTQYF	TGCGCCAGCAGCTTGGCCGACAGCGGCACAGATACGCAGTATTTT
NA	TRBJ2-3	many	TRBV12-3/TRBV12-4	CASSLASKGDTQYF	TGTGCCAGCAGTTTGGCTAGTAAGGGAGATACGCAGTATTTT